This entry describes one T cell receptor (beta chain). This CDR3 is 16 amino acids long. V was trimmed by 5 bases and J by 6 bases, leaving 23 bases between them. Per the germline V gene, CDR1 is SGHRS and CDR2 is YFSETQ. This sample was taken from a study of T cells after yellow fever vaccination. TCRdb processed the 5' RACE reads anew with MiXCR; each CDR3 protein has one entry. Of some 350,000 distinct CDR3 sequences listed, over 3.5% were seen once; the top ten hold about 26%. This TCR was recovered from a young man who received the YFV17D yellow fever vaccine. The sample consisted of PBMCs, taken 5 days after the yellow fever booster vaccination. This sequence joins TRBV5-1 and TRBJ1-2; no clear D gene. This CDR3 is CASSMRSVLAMDGYTF. The CDR3 DNA sequence: TGCGCCAGCAGTATGCGATCAGTCTTAGCGATGGATGGCTACACCTTC.